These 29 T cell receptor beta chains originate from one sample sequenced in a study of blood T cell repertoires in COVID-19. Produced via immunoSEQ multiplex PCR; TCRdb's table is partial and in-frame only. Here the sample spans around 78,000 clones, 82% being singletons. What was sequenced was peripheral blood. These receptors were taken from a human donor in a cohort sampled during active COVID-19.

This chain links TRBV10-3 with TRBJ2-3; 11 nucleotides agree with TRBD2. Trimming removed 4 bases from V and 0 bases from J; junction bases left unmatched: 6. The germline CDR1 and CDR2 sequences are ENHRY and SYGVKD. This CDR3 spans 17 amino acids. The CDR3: CAISGWTSGFSTDTQYF. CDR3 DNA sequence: TGTGCCATCAGTGGATGGACTAGCGGGTTTAGCACAGATACGCAGTATTTT.

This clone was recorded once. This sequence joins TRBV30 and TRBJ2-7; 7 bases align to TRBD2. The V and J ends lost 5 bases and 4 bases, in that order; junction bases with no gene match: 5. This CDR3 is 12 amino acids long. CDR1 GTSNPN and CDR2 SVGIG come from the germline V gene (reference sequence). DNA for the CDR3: TGTGCCTGGGAGGTGGGGGGGTACGAGCAGTACTTC. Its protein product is CAWEVGGYEQYF. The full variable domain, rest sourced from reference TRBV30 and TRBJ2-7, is SQTIHQWPATLVQPVGSPLSLECTVEGTSNPNLYWYRQAAGRGLQLLFYSVGIGQISSEVPQNLSASRPQDRQFILSSKKLLLSDSGFYLCAWEVGGYEQYFGPGTRLTVT.

CDR3 sequence: CASSINPGTAPNEKLFF. As DNA, the CDR3 is TGTGCCAGTAGTATCAATCCAGGGACAGCGCCGAATGAAAAACTGTTTTTT. The V call is TRBV19, the J call TRBJ1-4, with 7 bases aligning to TRBD1. Germline lookup yields CDR1 LNHDA and CDR2 SQIVND (reference sequence). The length of the CDR3 is 17 residues. The trim removed 3 bases at V and 5 bases at J, leaving 12 bases unmatched.

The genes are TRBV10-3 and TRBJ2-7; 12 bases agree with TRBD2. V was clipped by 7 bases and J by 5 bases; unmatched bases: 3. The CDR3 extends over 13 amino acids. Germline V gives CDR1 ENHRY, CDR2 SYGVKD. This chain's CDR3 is CAIKLAGGDEQYF. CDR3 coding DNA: TGTGCCATCAAACTAGCGGGGGGAGACGAGCAGTACTTC.

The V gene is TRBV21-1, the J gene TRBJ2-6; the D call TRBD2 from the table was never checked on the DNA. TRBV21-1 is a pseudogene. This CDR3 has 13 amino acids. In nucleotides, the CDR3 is TGTGCCAGCAGCACGTCTGGGGCCAACGTCCTGACTTTC. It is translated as CASSTSGANVLTF.

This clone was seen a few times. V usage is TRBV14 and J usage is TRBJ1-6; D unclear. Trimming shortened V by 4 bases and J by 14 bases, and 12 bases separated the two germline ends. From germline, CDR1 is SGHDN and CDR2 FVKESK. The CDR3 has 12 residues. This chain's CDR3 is CASSPFGLALHF. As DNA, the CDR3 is TGTGCCAGCAGCCCCTTCGGTTTGGCCCTCCACTTT.

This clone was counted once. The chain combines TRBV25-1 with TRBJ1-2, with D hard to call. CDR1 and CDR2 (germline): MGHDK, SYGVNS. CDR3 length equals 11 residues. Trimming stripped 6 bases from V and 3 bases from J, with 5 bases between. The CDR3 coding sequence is TGTGCCAGCAGCAGTTACTATGGCTACACCTTC. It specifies CASSSYYGYTF.

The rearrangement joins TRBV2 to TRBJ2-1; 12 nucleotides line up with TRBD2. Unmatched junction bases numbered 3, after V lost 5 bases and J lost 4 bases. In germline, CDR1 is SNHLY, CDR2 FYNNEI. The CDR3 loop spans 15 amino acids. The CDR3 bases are TGTGCCAGCAGTCCGCTAGCGGGGGGGTACAATGAGCAGTTCTTC. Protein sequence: CASSPLAGGYNEQFF.

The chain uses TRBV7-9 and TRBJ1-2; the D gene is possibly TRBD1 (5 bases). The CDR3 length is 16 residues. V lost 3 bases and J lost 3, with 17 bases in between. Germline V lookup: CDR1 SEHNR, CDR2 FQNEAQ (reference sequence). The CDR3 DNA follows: TGTGCCAGCAGCTTCCATTTGGGGCCGGGGGACTATGGCTACACCTTC. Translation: CASSFHLGPGDYGYTF.

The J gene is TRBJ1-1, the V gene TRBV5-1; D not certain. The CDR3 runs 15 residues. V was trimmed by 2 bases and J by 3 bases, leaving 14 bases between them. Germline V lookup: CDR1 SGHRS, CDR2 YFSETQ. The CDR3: CASSFSGMDDTEAFF. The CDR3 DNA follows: TGCGCCAGCAGCTTTTCGGGGATGGATGACACTGAAGCTTTCTTT.

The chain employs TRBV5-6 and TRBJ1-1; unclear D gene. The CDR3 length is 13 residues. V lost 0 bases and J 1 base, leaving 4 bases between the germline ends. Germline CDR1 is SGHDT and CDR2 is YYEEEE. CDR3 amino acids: CASSLAQNTEAFF. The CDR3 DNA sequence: TGTGCCAGCAGCTTGGCCCAGAACACTGAAGCTTTCTTT.

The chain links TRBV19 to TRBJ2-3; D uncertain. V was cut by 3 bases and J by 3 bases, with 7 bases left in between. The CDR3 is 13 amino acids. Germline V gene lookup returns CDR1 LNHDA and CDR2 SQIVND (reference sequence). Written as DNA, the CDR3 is TGTGCCAGTAGTATCGGCAGGACAGATACGCAGTATTTT. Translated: CASSIGRTDTQYF.

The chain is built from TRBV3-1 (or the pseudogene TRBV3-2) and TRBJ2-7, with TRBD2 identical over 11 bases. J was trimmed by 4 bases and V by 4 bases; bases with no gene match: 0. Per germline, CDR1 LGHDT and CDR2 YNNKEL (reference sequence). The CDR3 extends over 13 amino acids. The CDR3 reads CASSRLAGYEQYF. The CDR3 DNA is TGTGCCAGCAGCCGACTAGCGGGATACGAGCAGTACTTC.

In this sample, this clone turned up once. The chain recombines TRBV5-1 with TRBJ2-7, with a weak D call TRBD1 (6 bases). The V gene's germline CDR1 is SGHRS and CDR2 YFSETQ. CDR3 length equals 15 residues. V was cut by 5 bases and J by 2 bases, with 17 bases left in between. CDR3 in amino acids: CASRPSWTDPYEQYF. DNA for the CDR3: TGCGCCAGCAGACCTAGCTGGACAGACCCCTACGAGCAGTACTTC.

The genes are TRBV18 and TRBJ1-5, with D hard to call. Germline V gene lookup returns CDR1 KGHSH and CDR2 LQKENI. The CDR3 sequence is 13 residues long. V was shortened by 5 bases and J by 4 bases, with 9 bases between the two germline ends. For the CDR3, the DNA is TGTGCCAGCTCATCACAGCGTAATCAGCCCCAGCATTTT. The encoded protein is CASSSQRNQPQHF.

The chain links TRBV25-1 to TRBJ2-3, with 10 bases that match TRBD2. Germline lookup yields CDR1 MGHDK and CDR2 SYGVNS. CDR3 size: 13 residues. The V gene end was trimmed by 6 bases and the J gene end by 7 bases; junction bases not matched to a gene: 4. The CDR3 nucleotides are TGTGCCAGCAGGGCTAGCGGGGGTTATACGCAGTATTTT. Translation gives CASRASGGYTQYF.

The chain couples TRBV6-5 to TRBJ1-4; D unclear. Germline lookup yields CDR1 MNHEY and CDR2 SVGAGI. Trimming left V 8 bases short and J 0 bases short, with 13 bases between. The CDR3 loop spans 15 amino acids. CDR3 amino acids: CASAQQAATNEKLFF. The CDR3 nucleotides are TGTGCCAGCGCTCAGCAGGCTGCAACTAATGAAAAACTGTTTTTT.

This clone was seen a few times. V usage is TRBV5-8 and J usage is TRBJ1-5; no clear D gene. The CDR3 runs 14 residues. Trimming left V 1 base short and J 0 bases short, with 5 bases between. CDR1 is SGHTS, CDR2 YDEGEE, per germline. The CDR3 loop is CASSLYPSNQPQHF. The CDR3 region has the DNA TGTGCCAGCAGCTTGTATCCTAGCAATCAGCCCCAGCATTTT.

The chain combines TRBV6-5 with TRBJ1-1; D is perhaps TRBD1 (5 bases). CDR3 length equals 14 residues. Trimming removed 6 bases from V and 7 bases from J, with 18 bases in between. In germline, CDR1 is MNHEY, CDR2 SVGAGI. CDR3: CASSSNPEQGEAFF. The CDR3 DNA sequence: TGTGCCAGCAGCTCCAACCCTGAGCAGGGTGAAGCTTTCTTT.

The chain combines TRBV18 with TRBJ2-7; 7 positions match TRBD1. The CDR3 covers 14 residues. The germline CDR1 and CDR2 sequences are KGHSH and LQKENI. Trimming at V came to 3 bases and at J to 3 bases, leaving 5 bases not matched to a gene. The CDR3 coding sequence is TGTGCCAGCTCACCGGGGACAGTCAGCTACGAGCAGTACTTC. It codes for CASSPGTVSYEQYF.

This chain's CDR3 is CASSPNLEKLFF. For the CDR3, the DNA is TGTGCCAGCAGCCCTAACTTGGAAAAACTGTTTTTT. J is TRBJ1-4 and V is TRBV4-2; D remains unclear. Per germline, CDR1 LGHNA and CDR2 YNFKEQ. Trimming removed 4 bases at V and 8 bases at J, with 8 bases between. The CDR3 loop spans 12 amino acids.

In DNA, the CDR3 is TGTGCCAGCAGCTTCCGGGACACGAACACTGAAGCTTTCTTT. Its protein is CASSFRDTNTEAFF. This chain connects TRBV3-1 (or the pseudogene TRBV3-2) to TRBJ1-1; a possible D gene is TRBD1 (6 bases). Germline V gene data show CDR1 as LGHDT and CDR2 as YNNKEL (reference sequence). This CDR3 contains 14 residues. Trimming took 5 bases from V and 1 from J, leaving 11 bases between them.

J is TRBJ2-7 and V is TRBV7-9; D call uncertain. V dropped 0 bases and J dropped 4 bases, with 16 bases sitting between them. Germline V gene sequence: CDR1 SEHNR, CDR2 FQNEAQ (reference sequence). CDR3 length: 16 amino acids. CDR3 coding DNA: TGTGCCAGCAGCTTAGCCGGGTTGAGTCCACCGTACGAGCAGTACTTC. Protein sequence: CASSLAGLSPPYEQYF.

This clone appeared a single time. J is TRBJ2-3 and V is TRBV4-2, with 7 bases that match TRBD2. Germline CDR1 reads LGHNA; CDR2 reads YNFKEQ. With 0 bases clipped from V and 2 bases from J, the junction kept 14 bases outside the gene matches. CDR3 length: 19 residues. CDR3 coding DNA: TGTGCCAGCAGCCAAGAGTTGTCTAGCGGAAATACCTACACAGATACGCAGTATTTT. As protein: CASSQELSSGNTYTDTQYF.

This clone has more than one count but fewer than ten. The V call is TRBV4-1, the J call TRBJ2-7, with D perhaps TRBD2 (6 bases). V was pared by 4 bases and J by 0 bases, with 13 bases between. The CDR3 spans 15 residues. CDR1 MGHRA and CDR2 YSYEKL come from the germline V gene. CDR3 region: CASSPYRGSSYEQYF. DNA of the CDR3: TGCGCCAGCAGCCCCTACCGGGGGAGCTCCTACGAGCAGTACTTC.

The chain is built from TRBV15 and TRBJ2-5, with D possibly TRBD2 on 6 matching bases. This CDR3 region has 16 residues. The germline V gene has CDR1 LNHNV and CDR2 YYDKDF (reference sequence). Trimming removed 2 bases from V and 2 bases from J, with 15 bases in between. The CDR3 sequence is CATSRTTGTPQETQYF. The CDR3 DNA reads TGTGCCACCAGCAGAACCACTGGGACTCCACAAGAGACCCAGTACTTC.

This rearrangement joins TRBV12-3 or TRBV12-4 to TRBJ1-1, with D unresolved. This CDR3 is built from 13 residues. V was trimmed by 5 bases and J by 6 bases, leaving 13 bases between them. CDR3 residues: CASSPYSEAEAFF. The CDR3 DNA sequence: TGTGCCAGCAGTCCGTATTCAGAGGCTGAAGCTTTCTTT.

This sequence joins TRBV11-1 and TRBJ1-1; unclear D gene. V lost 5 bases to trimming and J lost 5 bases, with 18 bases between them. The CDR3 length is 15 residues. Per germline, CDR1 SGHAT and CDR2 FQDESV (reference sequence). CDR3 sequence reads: CASSARIRGVTEAFF. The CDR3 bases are TGTGCCAGCAGCGCACGTATTCGGGGAGTAACTGAAGCTTTCTTT.

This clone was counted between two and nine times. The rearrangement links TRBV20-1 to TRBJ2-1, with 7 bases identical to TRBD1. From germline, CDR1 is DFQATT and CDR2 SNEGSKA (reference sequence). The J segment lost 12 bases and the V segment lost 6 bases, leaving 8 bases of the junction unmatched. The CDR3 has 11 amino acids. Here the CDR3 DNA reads TGCAGTGCGTCCCAGGGGGTAGGGCAGTTCTTC. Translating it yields CSASQGVGQFF.